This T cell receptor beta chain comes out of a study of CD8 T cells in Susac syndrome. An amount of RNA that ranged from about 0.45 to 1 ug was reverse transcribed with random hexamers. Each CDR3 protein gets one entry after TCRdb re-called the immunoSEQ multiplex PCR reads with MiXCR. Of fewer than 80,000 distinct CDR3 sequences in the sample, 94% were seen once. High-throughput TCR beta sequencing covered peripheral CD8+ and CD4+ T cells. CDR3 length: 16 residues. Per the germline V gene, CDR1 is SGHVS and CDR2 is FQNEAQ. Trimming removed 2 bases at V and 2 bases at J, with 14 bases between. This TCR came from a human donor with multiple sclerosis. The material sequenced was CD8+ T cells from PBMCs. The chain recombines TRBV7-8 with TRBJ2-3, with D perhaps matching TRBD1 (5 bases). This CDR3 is CASSLTPAGATDTQYF. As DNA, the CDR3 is TGTGCCAGCAGCTTAACCCCTGCTGGGGCCACAGATACGCAGTATTTT.